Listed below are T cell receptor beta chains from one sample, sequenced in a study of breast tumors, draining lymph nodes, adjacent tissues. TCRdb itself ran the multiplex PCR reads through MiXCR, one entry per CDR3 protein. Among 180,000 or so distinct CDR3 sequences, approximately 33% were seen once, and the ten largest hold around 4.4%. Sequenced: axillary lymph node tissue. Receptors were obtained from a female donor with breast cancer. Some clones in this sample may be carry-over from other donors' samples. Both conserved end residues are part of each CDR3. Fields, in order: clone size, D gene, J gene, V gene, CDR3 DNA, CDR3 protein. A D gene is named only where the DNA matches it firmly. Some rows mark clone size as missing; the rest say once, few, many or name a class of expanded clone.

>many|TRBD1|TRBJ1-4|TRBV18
TGTGCCAGCTCCGGGGGACAGACAAATGAAAAACTGTTTTTT
CASSGGQTNEKLFF
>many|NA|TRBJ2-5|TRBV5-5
TGTGCCAGCAGCTTGGCCGGGTTGGAGACCCAGTACTTC
CASSLAGLETQYF
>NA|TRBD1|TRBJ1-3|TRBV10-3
TGTGCCATCAGTGCAAGACAGGGTTGGGGAAACACCATATATTTT
CAISARQGWGNTIYF
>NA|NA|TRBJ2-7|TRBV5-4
TGTGCCAGCAGCTATCCCCGGGGCAGGGGTGGCGGCTCCTACGAGCAGTACTTC
CASSYPRGRGGGSYEQYF
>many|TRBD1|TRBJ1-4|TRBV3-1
TGTGCCAGCAGCCTTCAGGGGGGAACTAATGAAAAACTGTTTTTT
CASSLQGGTNEKLFF
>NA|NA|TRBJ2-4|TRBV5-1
TGCGCCAGCAGCCGGGACCGGGGAAGAGGCAAAAACATTCAGTACTTC
CASSRDRGRGKNIQYF
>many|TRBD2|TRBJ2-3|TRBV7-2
TGTGCCAGCAGCGGCAGACTAGCGGGGGGGGGCACAGATACGCAGTATTTT
CASSGRLAGGGTDTQYF
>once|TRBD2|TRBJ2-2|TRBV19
TGTGCCAGTAGTATCGGGACTAGCGGGGAGCTGTTTTTT
CASSIGTSGELFF
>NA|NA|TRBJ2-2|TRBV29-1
TGCAGCGCGGTGACAGGACGCGGCACCGGGGAGTTTTTTTTT
CSAVTGRGTGEFFF
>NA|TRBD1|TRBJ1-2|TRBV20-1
TGCAGTGCTGACAGGGCAGGCTATGGCTACACCTTC
CSADRAGYGYTF
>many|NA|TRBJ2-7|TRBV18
TGTGCCAGCTCACCACCAGGGAGATCCTACGAGCAGTACTTC
CASSPPGRSYEQYF
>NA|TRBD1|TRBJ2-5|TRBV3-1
TGTGCCAGCAGCCCCGGGGACAGGGCTGGAGAGACCCAGTACTTC
CASSPGDRAGETQYF
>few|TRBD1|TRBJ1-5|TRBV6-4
TGTGCCAGCAGACGACAGGGAAACCAGCCCCAGCATTTT
CASRRQGNQPQHF
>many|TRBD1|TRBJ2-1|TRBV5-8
TGTGCCAGCAGCTTGGGTTCCGGGACAGGGTTGGATGAGCAGTTCTTC
CASSLGSGTGLDEQFF
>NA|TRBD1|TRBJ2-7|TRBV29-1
TGCAGCGTGGGCGGGACAGGGGGCTTACGCTACGAGCAGTACTTC
CSVGGTGGLRYEQYF
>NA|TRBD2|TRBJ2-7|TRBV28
TGTGCCAGCAGTTTAGGCTCTAGCGGGAGCTACGAGCAGTACTTC
CASSLGSSGSYEQYF
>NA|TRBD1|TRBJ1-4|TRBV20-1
TGCAGTGCGGAATCAGGGGGCAGTGAAAAACTGTTTTTT
CSAESGGSEKLFF
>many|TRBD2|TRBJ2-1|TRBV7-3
TGTGCCAGCAGTTTAAGCGGGGGGTCGAATGAGCAGTTCTTC
CASSLSGGSNEQFF
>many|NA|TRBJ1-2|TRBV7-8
TGTGCCAGCAAGGAGGCGGAGAACTATGGCTACACCTTC
CASKEAENYGYTF
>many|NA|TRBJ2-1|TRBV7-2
TGTGCCAGCAGTACCGAAAGGAATGAGCAGTTCTTC
CASSTERNEQFF
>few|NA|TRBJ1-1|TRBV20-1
TGCAGTGCTAGATGGGGAGGAGGGCAGAACACTGAAGCTTTCTTT
CSARWGGGQNTEAFF
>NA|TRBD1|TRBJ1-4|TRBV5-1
TGCGCCAGCAGCTTGCTCGGGACAGGGTATGAAAAACTGTTTTTT
CASSLLGTGYEKLFF
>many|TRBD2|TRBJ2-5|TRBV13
TGTGCCAGCAGCTCCGGGACTAGCGGGGCCCAAGAGACCCAGTACTTC
CASSSGTSGAQETQYF
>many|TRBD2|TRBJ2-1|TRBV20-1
TGCAGTGCTAGATCCCCCAGCGGGAGCCCCAATGAGCAGTTCTTC
CSARSPSGSPNEQFF
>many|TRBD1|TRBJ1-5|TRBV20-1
TGCAGTTCCCGGCGGACAGGGAGTAATCAGCCCCAGCATTTT
CSSRRTGSNQPQHF
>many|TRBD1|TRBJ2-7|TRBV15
TGTGCCACCAGCTCGCGGACAGGCCCCTACGAGCAGTACTTC
CATSSRTGPYEQYF
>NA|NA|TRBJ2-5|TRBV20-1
TGCGGTGCCACGAGTGGGGGAAGGTACTGGCAGACCCAGTACTTC
CGATSGGRYWQTQYF
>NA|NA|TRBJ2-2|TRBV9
TGTGCCAGCAGCGTAGGGCCGCTGTTTTTT
CASSVGPLFF
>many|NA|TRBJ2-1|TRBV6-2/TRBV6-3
TGTGCCAGCAGTTACTCGGGGTTGCAGTTCTTC
CASSYSGLQFF
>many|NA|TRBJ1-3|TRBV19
TGTGCCAGTAGGAAAGACAGCTCTGGAAACACCATATATTTT
CASRKDSSGNTIYF
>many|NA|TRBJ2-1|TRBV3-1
TGTGCCAGCAGCCAGACAGGCACCCTGTTCTTC
CASSQTGTLFF
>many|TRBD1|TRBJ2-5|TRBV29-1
TGCAGCGTTCGAGGGACAGGGGTGCTTGAGACCCAGTACTTC
CSVRGTGVLETQYF
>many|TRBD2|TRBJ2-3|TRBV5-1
TGCGCCAGCAGCTTGGGACCGGCGGGGGGGCCGACAGATACGCAGTATTTT
CASSLGPAGGPTDTQYF
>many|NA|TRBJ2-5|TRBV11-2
TGTGCCAGCAGCTTTAGGGGCCGCGGGGAGACCCAGTACTTC
CASSFRGRGETQYF
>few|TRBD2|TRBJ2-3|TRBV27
TGTGCCAGCAGCAGGTTACCGGGACTAGAGAAGACAGATACGCAGTATTTT
CASSRLPGLEKTDTQYF
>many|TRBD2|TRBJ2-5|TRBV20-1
TGCAGTGCTTTTAGCGGGGGAGGGGAGACCCAGTACTTC
CSAFSGGGETQYF
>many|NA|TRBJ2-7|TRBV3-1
TGTGCCAGCAGCCCCCGGACCGGATTCGGGGACGAGCAGTACTTC
CASSPRTGFGDEQYF
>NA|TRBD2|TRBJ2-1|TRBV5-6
TGTGCCAGCAGCTTGGTTGTCACGGCTAGCGGGGGCTACAATGAGCAGTTCTTC
CASSLVVTASGGYNEQFF
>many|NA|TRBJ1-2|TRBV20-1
TGCAGTGCTAGTATAAGGGGAGATGGCTACACCTTC
CSASIRGDGYTF
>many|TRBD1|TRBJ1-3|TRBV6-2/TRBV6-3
TGTGCCAACAAACAGGGGGATGGAAACACCATATATTTT
CANKQGDGNTIYF
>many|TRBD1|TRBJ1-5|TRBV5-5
TGTGCCAGCAGCTTGGAGGGACAGGGGACTGGGAGCAATCAGCCCCAGCATTTT
CASSLEGQGTGSNQPQHF
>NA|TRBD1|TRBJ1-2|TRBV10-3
TGTGCCATCAGTGAGTCGAGGGACAGGGGGAACTATGGCTACACCTTC
CAISESRDRGNYGYTF
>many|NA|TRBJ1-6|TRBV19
TGTGCCAGTAGTATAGATGGGACAAATTATAATTCACCCCTCCACTTT
CASSIDGTNYNSPLHF
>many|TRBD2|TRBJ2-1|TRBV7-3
TGTGCCAGCAGCCCAAGCGGACTAGCGGGAGTAGATGAGCAGTTCTTC
CASSPSGLAGVDEQFF
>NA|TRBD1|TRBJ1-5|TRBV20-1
TGCAGTGCTAGGGATGCCAAGACAGGGGCAGGGAATCAGCCCCAGCATTTT
CSARDAKTGAGNQPQHF
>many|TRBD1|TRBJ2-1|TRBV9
TGTGCCAGCAGCGTAGGGTTTAGGGGACAGGGCAATGAGCAGTTCTTC
CASSVGFRGQGNEQFF
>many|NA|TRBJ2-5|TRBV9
TGTGCCAGCAGCGCCTCCGGGACACCCCAAGAGACCCAGTACTTC
CASSASGTPQETQYF
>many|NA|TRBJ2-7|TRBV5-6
TGTGCCAGCAGCGGCGACCCGCGTAGCGACGAGCAGTACTTC
CASSGDPRSDEQYF
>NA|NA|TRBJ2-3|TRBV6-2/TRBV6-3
TGTGCCAGCAGCCGCGGGGCCTTTAGCACAGATACGCAGTATTTT
CASSRGAFSTDTQYF
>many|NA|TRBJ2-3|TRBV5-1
TGCGCCAGCAGCTTGGCGGGGACAACCATTCGCACAGATACGCAGTATTTT
CASSLAGTTIRTDTQYF
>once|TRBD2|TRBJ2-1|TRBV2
TGTGCCTCCAAAGTCGGGACTAGGGGCGCGGAGCAGTTCTTC
CASKVGTRGAEQFF
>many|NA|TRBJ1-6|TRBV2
TGTGCCAGCAGTGAAGCGACGGGTGGGACACCCCTCCACTTT
CASSEATGGTPLHF